Listed here are 28 T cell receptor beta chains from one sample, sequenced in a study of T cells in Graves' hyperthyroidism and ophthalmopathy. Researchers amplified the TCR beta CDR3 regions from RNA transcripts. An initial round of RT-PCR targeting the TCR CDR3 relied on the HTBI primer set. TCRdb processed the multiplex PCR reads anew with MiXCR; each CDR3 protein has one entry. The profile shows nearly 600,000 distinct CDR3 sequences, 14% of them singletons. Sequencing was done on a sample of blood. The receptors were sampled from a woman younger than 30 with Graves' ophthalmopathy.

There are many counts of this clonotype. This chain uses TRBV5-8 with TRBJ2-3; D perhaps matches TRBD1 (6 bases). The CDR3 has 15 amino acids. V lost 0 bases, J lost 1 base, and 9 bases lay in between. Germline CDR1 and CDR2: SGHTS and YDEGEE. CDR3 nucleotides: TGTGCCAGCAGCTTGGAAGGACAGCGCACAGATACGCAGTATTTT. This codes for CASSLEGQRTDTQYF.

The table lists this clonotype with many counts. The chain combines TRBV6-1 with TRBJ1-2; D is undetermined. CDR3 length: 15 residues. The germline gives CDR1 MNHNS, CDR2 SASEGT. Trimming took off 0 bases at V and 8 bases at J, with 16 bases between the two ends. CDR3 sequence reads: CASSEAGGWTRGYTF. The CDR3 region has the DNA TGTGCCAGCAGTGAAGCGGGAGGTTGGACCCGAGGCTACACCTTC.

The table lists this clonotype with many counts. The V gene is TRBV5-1, the J gene TRBJ1-5; tentatively, D is TRBD1 (5 bases). Trimming left V 0 bases short and J 2 bases short, with 12 bases between. The CDR3 loop spans 16 amino acids. Germline-derived CDR1 and CDR2 are SGHRS and YFSETQ. This CDR3 reads CASSLEGDSRNQPQHF. The CDR3 nucleotides are TGCGCCAGCAGCTTGGAAGGCGACAGTCGCAATCAGCCCCAGCATTTT.

This clonotype has more than one count but fewer than ten. The chain links TRBV4-1 to TRBJ2-4; D is unclear. With 3 bases removed from V and 9 bases from J, the gap between germline ends came to 24 bases. The germline CDR1 and CDR2 sequences are MGHRA and YSYEKL. The CDR3 contains 17 residues. The CDR3 DNA reads TGCGCCAGCAGCCACACACCAGGTCCGGGCTCCGGAACCATTCAGTACTTC. Its translation: CASSHTPGPGSGTIQYF.

This clonotype appeared a few times. The chain uses TRBV20-1 and TRBJ1-4; D is perhaps TRBD1 (5 bases). CDR1 is DFQATT, CDR2 SNEGSKA, per germline (reference sequence). The V end lost 0 bases, the J end lost 7 bases, and 15 bases lay between the germline ends. The CDR3 consists of 15 residues. CDR3 nucleotide sequence: TGCAGTGCTAGAGATTGGAGGGGCGCGTTTGAAAAACTGTTTTTT. This sequence encodes CSARDWRGAFEKLFF.

This clonotype has ten or more counts. V gene TRBV28 combines with J gene TRBJ2-4; a possible D gene is TRBD1 (6 bases). Germline CDR1 and CDR2: MDHEN and SYDVKM. This CDR3 is built from 14 residues. The germline V and J ends were trimmed by 6 bases and 3 bases, with 12 bases remaining between them. This CDR3 reads CASSPGQIKNIQYF. The CDR3 DNA is TGTGCCAGCAGCCCCGGACAGATCAAAAACATTCAGTACTTC.

This clonotype was picked up many times. V is TRBV3-1 and J is TRBJ1-5, with 7 positions matching TRBD1. After removal of 6 bases from V and 6 bases from J, the junction contained 11 bases not matched to a gene. Germline CDR1 and CDR2: LGHDT and YNNKEL (reference sequence). The CDR3 has 15 residues. The CDR3 loop reads CASSRSGTAFQPQHF. The DNA for the CDR3 is TGTGCCAGCAGTCGCTCCGGGACAGCTTTTCAGCCCCAGCATTTT.

This clonotype was seen ten or more times. This chain links TRBV6-1 with TRBJ1-4; weak D call: TRBD1 (6 bases). This CDR3 comprises 15 residues. V was trimmed by 8 bases and J by 0 bases, leaving 13 bases between them. Germline CDR1 reads MNHNS; CDR2 reads SASEGT. The CDR3 loop is CASWWGLTTNEKLFF. The CDR3 nucleotides are TGTGCCAGCTGGTGGGGGCTTACAACTAATGAAAAACTGTTTTTT.

This clonotype was counted once. A single base separates this from a much larger clone, so it may be a read error. The chain recombines TRBV19 with TRBJ2-1; the D gene could be TRBD1 or TRBD2 (5 bases each). Germline CDR1 LNHDA, CDR2 SQIVND (reference sequence). V was clipped by 1 base and J by 10 bases, with 14 bases between them. This CDR3 spans 14 amino acids. The CDR3 bases are TGTGCCAGTAGTATAGGAGGGGCAACGGGCGAGCAGTTCTTC. It is translated as CASSIGGATGEQFF.

This clonotype was seen repeatedly, ten times or more. The gene calls are TRBV6-2 or TRBV6-3 and TRBJ1-1; D is unresolved. This CDR3 contains 14 residues. The V and J ends lost 0 bases and 3 bases respectively, with 8 bases between them. Germline CDR1 and CDR2: MNHEY and SVGEGT. CDR3 sequence reads: CASSYSRRDTEAFF. Here the CDR3 DNA reads TGTGCCAGCAGTTACTCAAGGCGGGACACTGAAGCTTTCTTT.

This clonotype was seen ten or more times. The rearrangement uses TRBV3-1 and TRBJ1-1, with 8 bases that match TRBD1. The J segment lost 8 bases and the V segment lost 3 bases, leaving 5 bases of the junction unmatched. The CDR3 totals 13 residues. Germline values: CDR1 LGHDT, CDR2 YNNKEL (reference sequence). Written as DNA, the CDR3 is TGTGCCAGCAGCCATTGGGACAGGCCCGAAGCTTTCTTT. This codes for CASSHWDRPEAFF.

This clonotype was picked up many times. The V gene is TRBV29-1, the J gene TRBJ1-2; D is perhaps TRBD1 (5 bases). The CDR3 spans 15 residues. Germline assignment: CDR1 SQVTM and CDR2 ANQGSEA. The V end was cut by 3 bases, the J end by 4 bases, with 18 bases between. CDR3 in DNA: TGCAGCGTTGACTTTCCTGGCAGGGAGGGCTATGGCTACACCTTC. This sequence encodes CSVDFPGREGYGYTF.

This clonotype has a count of ten or more. In DNA, the CDR3 is TGTGCCAGTAGTATATCGGGCGGGAGTCTTCTTTACGAGCAGTACTTC. The encoded protein is CASSISGGSLLYEQYF. J is TRBJ2-7 and V is TRBV19; 7 bases agree with TRBD2. The J segment lost 4 bases and the V segment lost 2 bases, leaving 11 bases of the junction unmatched. The CDR3 contains 16 residues. In germline, CDR1 is LNHDA, CDR2 SQIVND (reference sequence).

This clonotype showed up many times. The rearrangement joins TRBV18 to TRBJ2-6; D gene unclear. The V end lost 3 bases, the J end lost 0 bases, and 6 bases lay between the germline ends. The CDR3 spans 15 residues. CDR1 is KGHSH and CDR2 is LQKENI in the germline V gene. The CDR3 nucleotides are TGTGCCAGCTCACCCGATCTCTCTGGGGCCAACGTCCTGACTTTC. Its protein is CASSPDLSGANVLTF. Looking up the rest from reference TRBV18 and TRBJ2-6 gives the full variable domain: NAGVMQNPRHLVRRRGQEARLRCSPMKGHSHVYWYRQLPEEGLKFMVYLQKENIIDESGMPKERFSAEFPKEGPSILRIQQVVRGDSAAYFCASSPDLSGANVLTFGAGSRLTVL.

The table lists this clonotype with many counts. The rearrangement uses TRBV7-8 and TRBJ1-6; the D is unclear. Trimming took 2 bases from V and 1 from J, leaving 3 bases between them. The CDR3 runs 14 residues. Germline CDR1 and CDR2: SGHVS and FQNEAQ. CDR3 coding DNA: TGTGCCAGCAGCTTACGGTCCTATAATTCACCCCTCCACTTT. This gives the protein CASSLRSYNSPLHF.

The V gene is TRBV3-1, the J gene TRBJ2-5, with 10 bases that match TRBD1. V shed 4 bases and J 4 bases; nucleotides not matched to a gene: 3. Germline lookup yields CDR1 LGHDT and CDR2 YNNKEL (reference sequence). The CDR3 sequence is 14 residues long. The CDR3 DNA reads TGTGCCAGCAGCCGGACAGGGGGAATAGAGACCCAGTACTTC. It codes for CASSRTGGIETQYF.

In its sample, this clonotype was seen many times. This sequence joins TRBV20-1 and TRBJ1-2; a possible D gene is TRBD1 (6 bases). V dropped 4 bases and J dropped 4 bases, with 22 bases sitting between them. This CDR3 is built from 16 residues. Germline V gene sequence: CDR1 DFQATT, CDR2 SNEGSKA (reference sequence). This CDR3 is CSATSLIDRPSYGYTF. The CDR3 coding sequence is TGCAGTGCTACCTCATTAATTGACAGGCCATCCTATGGCTACACCTTC.

This clonotype was seen at least ten times. V gene TRBV3-1 combines with J gene TRBJ2-7; 8 nucleotides align to TRBD2. CDR3 length: 14 residues. Germline values: CDR1 LGHDT, CDR2 YNNKEL (reference sequence). V lost 3 bases and J lost 5; bases outside the gene matches: 6. The CDR3 DNA sequence: TGTGCCAGCAGCCAGCGGGAGGAGGCCAACGAGCAGTACTTC. Protein sequence: CASSQREEANEQYF.

The V call is TRBV5-4, the J call TRBJ2-4, with 9 bases lining up with TRBD2. V was pared by 4 bases and J by 8 bases, with 13 bases of the junction left unmatched. The CDR3 covers 16 residues. Looked up from germline, CDR1 is SGHNT and CDR2 is YYREEE (reference sequence). The CDR3 coding sequence is TGTGCCAGCAGCCGTAGCGGGAGCTCCACCTTTGACATTCAGTACTTC. It encodes CASSRSGSSTFDIQYF.

This clonotype was picked up a small number of times. The V call is TRBV6-1, the J call TRBJ2-7; TRBD1 aligns across 9 bases. Germline CDR1 MNHNS, CDR2 SASEGT. After removal of 5 bases from V and 4 bases from J, the junction contained 9 bases not matched to a gene. The CDR3 extends over 15 amino acids. In DNA, the CDR3 is TGTGCCAGCAGTAGGACAGGGGAGTTGAGGTACGAGCAGTACTTC. It is translated as CASSRTGELRYEQYF.

This clonotype came up many times. The chain joins TRBV6-2 or TRBV6-3 to TRBJ2-5, with 9 bases lining up with TRBD1. Trimming at V came to 7 bases and at J to 9 bases, leaving 12 bases not matched to a gene. The CDR3 runs to 14 residues. Germline V lookup: CDR1 MNHEY, CDR2 SVGEGT. The CDR3 bases are TGTGCCAGCACAGAGTGGGACAGGGCGTTCGCCCAGTACTTC. It yields the protein CASTEWDRAFAQYF.

The chain combines TRBV7-3 with TRBJ2-1, with TRBD2 matching 9 bases. Looked up from germline, CDR1 is SGHTA and CDR2 is FQGTGA. This CDR3 comprises 15 residues. Germline trimming cut 5 bases from V and 4 bases from J; bases unmatched to any gene: 6. CDR3 bases: TGTGCCAGCAGCCTTAATAGCGGGAGATACAATGAGCAGTTCTTC. Its protein product is CASSLNSGRYNEQFF.

This sequence joins TRBV19 and TRBJ2-3, with TRBD2 matching 11 bases. Germline loops: CDR1 LNHDA, CDR2 SQIVND (reference sequence). This CDR3 spans 17 amino acids. The J segment lost 5 bases and the V segment lost 7 bases, leaving 14 bases of the junction unmatched. CDR3 DNA: TGTGCCAGTATAGGAGGTAGCGGGAGGGGATTCGGAGATACGCAGTATTTT. Protein: CASIGGSGRGFGDTQYF.

This clonotype was counted between two and nine times. The J gene is TRBJ1-2, the V gene TRBV4-1; D uncertain. The V end was cut by 4 bases, the J end by 4 bases, with 22 bases between. The V gene's germline CDR1 is MGHRA and CDR2 YSYEKL. The CDR3 is made up of 17 amino acids. The CDR3, as DNA: TGCGCCAGCAGCCCAGGTCAAGGCAGGAAAGGCCCCTATGGCTACACCTTC. Protein sequence: CASSPGQGRKGPYGYTF.

In regard to this clonotype: One junction end does not reproduce the germline sequence, and a read error may be involved. V gene TRBV3-1 combines with J gene TRBJ1-3; D unresolved. The length of the CDR3 is 17 residues. Germline V gene lookup returns CDR1 LGHDT and CDR2 YNNKEL (reference sequence). CDR3 nucleotides: TGTGCCGGCAGCCAAGACCGGATACTTATCTCTGGAAACACCATATATTTT. Its translation: CAGSQDRILISGNTIYF.

V is TRBV7-6 and J is TRBJ2-7; D may be TRBD1 or TRBD2 (5 bases each). Per germline, CDR1 SGHVS and CDR2 FNYEAQ. The CDR3 runs to 19 residues. Trimming stripped 2 bases from V and 5 bases from J, with 28 bases between. This CDR3 reads CASSLLDTKRGASRDEQYF. In DNA form, the CDR3 reads TGTGCCAGCAGCTTACTCGATACGAAGAGAGGGGCGTCCAGGGACGAGCAGTACTTC.

The table lists this clonotype with many counts. The chain couples TRBV30 to TRBJ2-3; 8 positions agree with TRBD1. This CDR3 contains 15 residues. The V gene's germline CDR1 is GTSNPN and CDR2 SVGIG (reference sequence). V trimming: 2 bases; J trimming: 2 bases; junction bases outside the gene matches: 6. The CDR3 DNA reads as TGTGCCTGGAGTCCTACAGGGGGAACCACAGATACGCAGTATTTT. Amino acids: CAWSPTGGTTDTQYF.

This clonotype occurred many times. The chain couples TRBV7-9 to TRBJ2-1; D unresolved. Germline values: CDR1 SEHNR, CDR2 FQNEAQ (reference sequence). The CDR3 has 13 residues. V lost 8 bases, J lost 0 bases, and 8 bases lay in between. In nucleotides, the CDR3 is TGTGCCAGCGATCGGAGCTCCTACAATGAGCAGTTCTTC. Translating gives CASDRSSYNEQFF.